This TCR beta chain was documented in a study of cytomegalovirus exposure and HLA in healthy donors. V shed 11 bases and J 0 bases; nucleotides not matched to a gene: 10. The CDR3 runs 15 residues. From germline, CDR1 is SGHVS and CDR2 FNYEAQ. The PCR was carried out with 60 Vbeta primers and 13 Jbeta primers. The assay was immunoSEQ multiplex PCR, and TCRdb's table has in-frame clones only and misses some. The data show about 83,000 clones, about four fifths seen once. V is TRBV7-6 and J is TRBJ2-1, with 7 bases aligning to TRBD2. The TCR comes from a woman aged 25 to 39 in good health and CMV-seronegative. Source material: PBMCs. The DNA of the CDR3 is TGTGCCGTAGCGGGCGGAAGGAGCTCCTACAATGAGCAGTTCTTC. Protein sequence: CAVAGGRSSYNEQFF.